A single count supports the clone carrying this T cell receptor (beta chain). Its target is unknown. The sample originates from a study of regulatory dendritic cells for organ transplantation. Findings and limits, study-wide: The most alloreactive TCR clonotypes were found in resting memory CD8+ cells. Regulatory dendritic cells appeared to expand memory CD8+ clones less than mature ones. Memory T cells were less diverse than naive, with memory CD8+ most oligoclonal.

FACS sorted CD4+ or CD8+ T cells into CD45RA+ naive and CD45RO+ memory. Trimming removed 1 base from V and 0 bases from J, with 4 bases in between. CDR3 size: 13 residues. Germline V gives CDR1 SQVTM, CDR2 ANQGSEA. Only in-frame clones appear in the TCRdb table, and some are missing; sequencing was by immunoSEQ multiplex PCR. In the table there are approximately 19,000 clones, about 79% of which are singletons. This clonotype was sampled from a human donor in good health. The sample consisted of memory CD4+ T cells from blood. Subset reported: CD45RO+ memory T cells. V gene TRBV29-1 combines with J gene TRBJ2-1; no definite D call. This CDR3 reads CSVEALSYNEQFF. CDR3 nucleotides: TGCAGCGTTGAAGCACTCTCCTACAATGAGCAGTTCTTC.